This T cell receptor (beta chain) stems from a study of early T cells in non-severe SARS-CoV-2 infection. Across the study: Bulk RNA isolated from unsorted whole blood underwent sequencing; chains were not paired. Notes on the study in general: The VDJdb matching leaned toward anti-spike CD8 responses and overlooked private and CD4 specificities.

The CDR3 runs to 14 residues. The germline gives CDR1 KGHSH, CDR2 LQKENI. The ends lost 2 bases at V and 3 bases at J; junction bases unmatched: 2. Separate cDNA molecules each had unique molecular identifiers attached to them. TCRdb independently ran MiXCR on the 5' RACE reads; one entry per CDR3 protein. The sample records 80,000 or so distinct CDR3 sequences, 5% to 7% being singletons. This clonotype has at least ten counts. Its matching antigen is unknown. The V and J genes are TRBV18 and TRBJ2-3; 7 positions agree with TRBD1. Source material: whole blood. This clonotype originated in an adult who was a healthcare worker with PCR-confirmed SARS-CoV-2 infection or an uninfected control (not recorded which). The CDR3 spells CASSPGTVTDTQYF. CDR3 DNA: TGTGCCAGCTCACCAGGGACAGTAACAGATACGCAGTATTTT.